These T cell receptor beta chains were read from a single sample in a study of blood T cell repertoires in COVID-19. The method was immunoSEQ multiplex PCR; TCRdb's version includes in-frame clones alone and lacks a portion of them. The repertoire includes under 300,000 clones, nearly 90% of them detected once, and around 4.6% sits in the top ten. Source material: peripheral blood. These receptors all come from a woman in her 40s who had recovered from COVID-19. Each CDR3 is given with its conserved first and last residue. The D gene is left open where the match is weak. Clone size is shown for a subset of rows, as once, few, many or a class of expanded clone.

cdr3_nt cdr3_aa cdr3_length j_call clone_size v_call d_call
TGCGCCAGCAGCCAAGACGTGGGCAGGGGGCGGGTCGGCTACACCTTC CASSQDVGRGRVGYTF 16 TRBJ1-2 NA TRBV4-3 TRBD1
TGTGCCATCAGTGCGAGGGACAGGAACACTGAAGCTTTCTTT CAISARDRNTEAFF 14 TRBJ1-1 NA TRBV10-3 TRBD1
TGTGCCTGGGGTAGGGGAGGGAACACCGGGGAGCTGTTTTTT CAWGRGGNTGELFF 14 TRBJ2-2 NA TRBV30 NA
TGTGCCAGCACAGAGATCGGGGGGGTCACCGGGGAGCTGTTTTTT CASTEIGGVTGELFF 15 TRBJ2-2 NA TRBV27 TRBD2
TGCGCCAGCAGCCAGAGAGTAGCGGGACACTACAATGAGCAGTTCTTC CASSQRVAGHYNEQFF 16 TRBJ2-1 NA TRBV4-3 TRBD2
TGTGCCAGCAGCTTGGGTGGGGCTACAACTAATGAAAAACTGTTTTTT CASSLGGATTNEKLFF 16 TRBJ1-4 NA TRBV5-5 NA
TGTGCCAGCAGTGACTATAGGGTGAAAGAACAGGGGGCAACTAATGAAAAACTGTTTTTT CASSDYRVKEQGATNEKLFF 20 TRBJ1-4 NA TRBV6-4 TRBD1
TGTGCCAGCAGTACCCGACAGGTCGGGGTTGAGCAGTTCTTC CASSTRQVGVEQFF 14 TRBJ2-1 NA TRBV2 NA
TGTGCCAGCAGTTACTCTGCAGGGACAATGGAACCCCTCCACTTT CASSYSAGTMEPLHF 15 TRBJ1-6 NA TRBV6-5 NA
TGTGCCAGCAGGCCGGGACTAGCGAGTTACAATGAGCAGTTCTTC CASRPGLASYNEQFF 15 TRBJ2-1 NA TRBV2 TRBD2
TGTGCCAGTAGAACCTCCGGGGGGACAGATACGCAGTATTTT CASRTSGGTDTQYF 14 TRBJ2-3 NA TRBV19 TRBD2
TGTGCCAGCAGCCCCCGACTAGGGGAGGGAGAGACCCAGTACTTC CASSPRLGEGETQYF 15 TRBJ2-5 NA TRBV5-4 TRBD2
TGTGCCAGCAGCGTAGGAGTATCTGGGGCCAACGTCCTGACTTTC CASSVGVSGANVLTF 15 TRBJ2-6 NA TRBV9 NA
TGTGCCTGGCAAGATTGGGGAGGAGGCTACGAGCAGTACTTC CAWQDWGGGYEQYF 14 TRBJ2-7 once TRBV30 NA
TGTGCCAGCTCACAACGGGACTCCCAGAACACCGGGGAGCTGTTTTTT CASSQRDSQNTGELFF 16 TRBJ2-2 NA TRBV18 NA
TGTGCCAGTAGTATTCTGGACAGGGCGGGGGAGCAGTACTTC CASSILDRAGEQYF 14 TRBJ2-7 NA TRBV19 TRBD1
TGTGCCAGCAGCTTAGACGCTACCTCCTACAATGAGCAGTTCTTC CASSLDATSYNEQFF 15 TRBJ2-1 NA TRBV7-7 NA
TGTGCCAGCAGCGCTGGGCCGGATGTTAACTATGGCTACACCTTC CASSAGPDVNYGYTF 15 TRBJ1-2 NA TRBV9 NA
TGTGCCAGCAGCTCTAGCGGGGGGCGAGGCACAGATACGCAGTATTTT CASSSSGGRGTDTQYF 16 TRBJ2-3 NA TRBV7-2 TRBD2
TGTGCCAGCAGCTTATCCGGGACAGGGGGCAATCAGCCCCAGCATTTT CASSLSGTGGNQPQHF 16 TRBJ1-5 NA TRBV7-2 TRBD1
TGTGCCAGCTCACGGGGCCGCCTTATTGAAGCTTTCTTT CASSRGRLIEAFF 13 TRBJ1-1 few TRBV18 NA
TGCGCCAGCAGCCAAGAGCAAGAGACCGGGGAGCTGTTTTTT CASSQEQETGELFF 14 TRBJ2-2 NA TRBV4-3 NA
TGTGCCAGCAGCGTGAGGGGGTCAGGGGGCCTCGCCGGGGAGCTGTTTTTT CASSVRGSGGLAGELFF 17 TRBJ2-2 NA TRBV9 TRBD1
TGTGCCAGCAGCTTGGGCAGTTGGGACTTACGTGGAGGCTACACCTTC CASSLGSWDLRGGYTF 16 TRBJ1-2 few TRBV7-9 NA
TGTGCCAGCAGCTTACGGTTCAGGGTGTTGAGTAATGAAAAACTGTTTTTT CASSLRFRVLSNEKLFF 17 TRBJ1-4 few TRBV11-2 NA
TGTGCCAGCTCACCATTTTCGGGGAGCCACACCGGGGAGCTGTTTTTT CASSPFSGSHTGELFF 16 TRBJ2-2 NA TRBV18 NA
TGTGCCAGCTCACCGGGAAGGGAGGGGAGCGGCTACACCTTC CASSPGREGSGYTF 14 TRBJ1-2 NA TRBV18 NA
TGCGCCAGCAGCTTGGTTGGCAGATACACAGATACGCAGTATTTT CASSLVGRYTDTQYF 15 TRBJ2-3 NA TRBV5-1 NA
TGTGCCAGCAGTCTAGGGCAGGGTACGGAAAAACTGTTTTTT CASSLGQGTEKLFF 14 TRBJ1-4 NA TRBV5-6 NA
TGTGCCAGCAATCGACAGGGTGACACTGAAGCTTTCTTT CASNRQGDTEAFF 13 TRBJ1-1 NA TRBV2 TRBD1
TGTGCCAGCAGCTTGGCGGGAGCGCTCGGGACCCAGTACTTC CASSLAGALGTQYF 14 TRBJ2-5 NA TRBV5-4 NA
TGTGCCAGTAGTCGAGCTACCGGGAGCGCGGACACCGGGGAGCTGTTTTTT CASSRATGSADTGELFF 17 TRBJ2-2 once TRBV19 NA
TGTGCCAGCAGCGGCGGGGCCACCGGGGAGCTGTTTTTT CASSGGATGELFF 13 TRBJ2-2 NA TRBV7-3 NA
TGTGCCTGGGGGAAGATCGGGGGAAACACCATATATTTT CAWGKIGGNTIYF 13 TRBJ1-3 NA TRBV30 NA
TGTGCCAGTAGTGCTACAGGGTCTTCTGGGGCCAACGTCCTGACTTTC CASSATGSSGANVLTF 16 TRBJ2-6 NA TRBV19 NA
TGCGCCAGCAGCCAAGAGGACAGCTCTTATGAAAAACTGTTTTTT CASSQEDSSYEKLFF 15 TRBJ1-4 NA TRBV4-1 NA
TGTGCCAGCAGCCGATCGATAACCCCGACAGGGATGGGTTTTGGCTACACCTTC CASSRSITPTGMGFGYTF 18 TRBJ1-2 NA TRBV5-5 TRBD1
TGTGCCAGCAGCCGAGGAGGGTGGGGGCAGTTCTTC CASSRGGWGQFF 12 TRBJ2-1 NA TRBV11-3 NA
TGTGCCAGCAGCACCCTTGGGGCAGCAACGGGTAAAGGGACTAATGAAAAACTGTTTTTT CASSTLGAATGKGTNEKLFF 20 TRBJ1-4 NA TRBV3-1/TRBV3-2 NA
TGCGCCAGCAGTGAAGCTAGCGGGCGCAATGAGCAGTTCTTC CASSEASGRNEQFF 14 TRBJ2-1 NA TRBV10-1 TRBD2